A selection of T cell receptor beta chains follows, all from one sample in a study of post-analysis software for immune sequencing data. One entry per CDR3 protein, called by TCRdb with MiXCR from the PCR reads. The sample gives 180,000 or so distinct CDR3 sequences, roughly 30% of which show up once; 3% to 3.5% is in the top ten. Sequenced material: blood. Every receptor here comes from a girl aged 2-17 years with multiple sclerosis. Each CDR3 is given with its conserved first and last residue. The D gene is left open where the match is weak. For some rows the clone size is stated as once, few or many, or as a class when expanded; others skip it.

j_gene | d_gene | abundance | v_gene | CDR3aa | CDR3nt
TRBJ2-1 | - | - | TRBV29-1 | CSGTGSSYNEQFF | TGCAGCGGAACAGGTAGCTCCTACAATGAGCAGTTCTTC
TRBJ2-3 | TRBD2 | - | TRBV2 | CASSEALAGGTDTQYF | TGTGCCAGCAGTGAAGCTCTAGCGGGAGGCACAGATACGCAGTATTTT
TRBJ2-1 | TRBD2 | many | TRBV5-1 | CASSLFGGTSGYNEQFF | TGCGCCAGCAGCTTGTTTGGGGGAACTAGCGGGTACAATGAGCAGTTCTTC
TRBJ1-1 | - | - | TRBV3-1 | CASSQGLADTEAFF | TGTGCCAGCAGCCAGGGACTGGCGGACACTGAAGCTTTCTTT
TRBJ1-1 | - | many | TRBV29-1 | CSVKGPGNTEAFF | TGCAGCGTTAAGGGGCCGGGGAACACTGAAGCTTTCTTT
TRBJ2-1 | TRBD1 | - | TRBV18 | CASSRYPPGQGIDEQFF | TGTGCCAGCTCCCGATACCCTCCGGGACAGGGGATCGATGAGCAGTTCTTC
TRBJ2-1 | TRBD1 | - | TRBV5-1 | CASSSQTGDNEQFF | TGCGCCAGCAGCTCCCAAACAGGGGACAATGAGCAGTTCTTC
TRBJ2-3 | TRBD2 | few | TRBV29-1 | CSVDGGGTGPDTQYF | TGCAGCGTTGACGGGGGAGGGACGGGCCCAGATACGCAGTATTTT
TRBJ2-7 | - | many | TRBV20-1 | CSAARRAAYEQYF | TGCAGTGCCGCCCGTCGTGCGGCCTACGAGCAGTACTTC
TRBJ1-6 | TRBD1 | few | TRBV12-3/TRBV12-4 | CASSLDRGSPLHF | TGTGCCAGCAGTTTGGACAGGGGTTCACCCCTCCACTTT
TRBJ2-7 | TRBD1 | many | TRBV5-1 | CASSLGTALSHEQYF | TGCGCCAGCAGTTTGGGGACAGCCTTGTCCCACGAGCAGTACTTC
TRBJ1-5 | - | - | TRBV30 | CAWSVSDRDQPQHF | TGTGCCTGGAGTGTATCGGACCGAGATCAGCCCCAGCATTTT
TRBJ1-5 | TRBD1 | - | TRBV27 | CASSLTGAQPQHF | TGTGCCAGCAGTTTAACAGGGGCCCAGCCCCAGCATTTT
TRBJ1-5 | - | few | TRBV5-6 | CASSFGQGGQPQHF | TGTGCCAGCAGCTTTGGTCAGGGCGGGCAGCCCCAGCATTTT
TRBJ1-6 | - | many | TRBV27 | CASSFGAGENSPLHF | TGTGCCAGCAGTTTTGGTGCAGGGGAAAATTCACCCCTCCACTTT
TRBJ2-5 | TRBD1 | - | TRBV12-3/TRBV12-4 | CASSFPDRAGTQYF | TGTGCCAGCAGTTTCCCGGACAGGGCAGGGACCCAGTACTTC
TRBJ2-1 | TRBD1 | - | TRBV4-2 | CASSQVSRTGGGNEQFF | TGTGCCAGCAGCCAAGTAAGTCGGACAGGGGGCGGCAATGAGCAGTTCTTC
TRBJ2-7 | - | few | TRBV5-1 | CATSPGGGESSYEQYF | TGCGCTACCAGTCCCGGGGGCGGGGAGAGCTCCTACGAGCAGTACTTC
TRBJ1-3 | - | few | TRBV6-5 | CASTPGTAGNTIYF | TGTGCCAGCACCCCTGGGACGGCTGGAAACACCATATATTTT
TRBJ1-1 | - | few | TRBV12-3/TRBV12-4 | CASTMLGFGTEAFF | TGTGCCAGCACCATGTTGGGGTTTGGCACTGAAGCTTTCTTT
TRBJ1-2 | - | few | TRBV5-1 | CASSLGKTSYYGYTF | TGCGCCAGCAGCTTGGGGAAAACATCGTACTATGGCTACACCTTC
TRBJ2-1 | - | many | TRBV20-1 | CSASGVYNEQFF | TGCAGTGCTAGCGGGGTTTACAATGAGCAGTTCTTC
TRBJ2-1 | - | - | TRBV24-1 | CATSDFGVTRYNEQFF | TGTGCCACCAGTGATTTCGGGGTGACCCGCTACAATGAGCAGTTCTTC
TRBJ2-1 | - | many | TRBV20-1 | CSAKRREQFF | TGCAGTGCCAAGCGGAGGGAGCAGTTCTTC
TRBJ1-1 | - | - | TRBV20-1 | CSAREGFLQAFF | TGCAGTGCGAGGGAAGGGTTTCTTCAAGCTTTCTTT
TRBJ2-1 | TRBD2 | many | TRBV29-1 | CSDRSAGVNEQFF | TGCAGCGATAGATCAGCGGGAGTAAATGAGCAGTTCTTC
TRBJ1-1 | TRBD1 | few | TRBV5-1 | CASSYRTGGMNTEAFF | TGCGCCAGCAGCTACCGGACAGGGGGCATGAACACTGAAGCTTTCTTT
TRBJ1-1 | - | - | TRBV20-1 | CSARGAMNTEAFF | TGCAGTGCTAGGGGGGCAATGAACACTGAAGCTTTCTTT
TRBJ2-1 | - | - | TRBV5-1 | CASGVAGYNEQFF | TGCGCCAGCGGAGTAGCCGGGTACAATGAGCAGTTCTTC
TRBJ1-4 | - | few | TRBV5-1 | CASSGAPGFEKLFF | TGCGCCAGCAGTGGGGCGCCAGGCTTCGAAAAACTGTTTTTT
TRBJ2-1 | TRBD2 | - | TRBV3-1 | CASSHVGGVSNEQFF | TGTGCCAGCAGCCACGTGGGAGGGGTGAGCAATGAGCAGTTCTTC